This T cell receptor (beta chain) was found in a study of beta chain features in type 1 diabetes. Study-wide background: Cell yields, gender and age were similar in healthy donors and patients.

Study-level results: The cDNA sequencing approach could over-represent high-TCR-expressing cells.

Germline V gives CDR1 SGHAT, CDR2 FQNNGV. This CDR3 contains 16 residues. V gave up 5 bases and J gave up 0 bases, with 14 bases separating them. This clone was detected a few times. What it recognizes is unknown. Expressed TCRB transcripts were sequenced because the entire RNA isolate underwent reverse transcription. Measured with immunoSEQ multiplex PCR; TCRdb has only the in-frame clones, and not every one. This table has roughly 290,000 clones, 8% appearing once. Sequenced material: central memory CD4+ T cells from blood. V usage is TRBV11-2 and J usage is TRBJ2-4, with D perhaps given as TRBD1 or TRBD2 (5 bases each). This clonotype was obtained from a woman between 18 and 29 years old in good health. In DNA, the CDR3 is TGTGCCAGCAGCGAGGGACCCCAATTAGCCAAAAACATTCAGTACTTC. Translating gives CASSEGPQLAKNIQYF.